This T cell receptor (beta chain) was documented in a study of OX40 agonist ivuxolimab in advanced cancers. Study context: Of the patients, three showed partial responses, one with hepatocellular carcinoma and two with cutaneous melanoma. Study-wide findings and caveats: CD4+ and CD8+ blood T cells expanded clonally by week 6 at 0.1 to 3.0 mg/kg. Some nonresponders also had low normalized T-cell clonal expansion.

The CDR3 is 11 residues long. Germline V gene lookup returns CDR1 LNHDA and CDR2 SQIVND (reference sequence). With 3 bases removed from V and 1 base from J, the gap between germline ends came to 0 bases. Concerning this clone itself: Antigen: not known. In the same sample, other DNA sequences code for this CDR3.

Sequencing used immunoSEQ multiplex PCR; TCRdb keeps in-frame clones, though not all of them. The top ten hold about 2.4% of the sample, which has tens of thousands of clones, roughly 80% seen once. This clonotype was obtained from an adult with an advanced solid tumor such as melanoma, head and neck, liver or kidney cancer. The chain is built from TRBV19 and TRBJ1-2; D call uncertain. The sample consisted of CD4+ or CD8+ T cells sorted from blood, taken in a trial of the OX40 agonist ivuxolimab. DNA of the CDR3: TGTGCCAGTAGTATTAACTATGGCTACACCTTC. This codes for CASSINYGYTF.